The 2 T cell receptor beta chains below come from one sample, sequenced in a study of T cell repertoires in cytomegalovirus infection. TCRdb ran MiXCR on the reads and lists one entry per CDR3 protein. The sample records nearly 650,000 distinct CDR3 sequences, approximately 24% being singletons. Material: CD8+ T cells from PBMCs. These receptors were collected from a human donor in good health (CMV status not recorded). Some clones in this sample may be carry-over from other donors' samples.

This clonotype was detected a few times. DNA of the CDR3: TGTGCCAGCAGTGCCCTCACTAGCGGGGAAGAGACCCAGTACTTC. Protein: CASSALTSGEETQYF. The chain joins TRBV27 to TRBJ2-5, with 10 bases fitting TRBD2. Germline V gene sequence: CDR1 MNHEY, CDR2 SMNVEV (reference sequence). The ends lost 5 bases at V and 3 bases at J; junction bases unmatched: 6. The CDR3 runs 15 residues.

V and J are TRBV7-9 and TRBJ2-2; D could derive from TRBD1 or TRBD2 (6 bases each). CDR1 is SEHNR and CDR2 is FQNEAQ in the germline V gene (reference sequence). The CDR3 spans 15 residues. The V gene lost 4 bases and the J gene lost 1 base, with 10 bases spanning the gap. In DNA form, the CDR3 reads TGTGCCAGCAGCTCCGGGGGCCTGAACACCGGGGAGCTGTTTTTT. Translated, it gives CASSSGGLNTGELFF. Based on the CDR3 plus reference TRBV7-9 and TRBJ2-2, the full variable domain is DTGVSQNPRHKITKRGQNVTFRCDPISEHNRLYWYRQTLGQGPEFLTYFQNEAQLEKSRLLSDRFSAERPKGSFSTLEIQRTEQGDSAMYLCASSSGGLNTGELFFGEGSRLTVL.